This T cell receptor beta chain was documented in a study of CD8 T cells in Susac syndrome. Turning to the study itself: Patients with Susac syndrome were therapy-naive, on corticosteroids, or on intravenous immunoglobulin alone at blood draw.

The RNA input was about 0.5 to 1 ug, and it was reverse transcribed with random hexamers. Amplification of TCR beta CDR3 by immunoSEQ multiplex PCR spanned 54 Vbeta and 13 Jbeta. TCRdb analysed the immunoSEQ multiplex PCR reads with MiXCR anew, one entry per CDR3 protein. The table shows fewer than 200,000 distinct CDR3 sequences, with 91% occurring only once. Study-wide findings and caveats: Susac syndrome CD4+ T cell repertoires showed no clonal expansion.

The CDR3 is made up of 15 amino acids. The germline V and J ends were trimmed by 5 bases and 1 base, with 14 bases remaining between them. Germline V gene data show CDR1 as SGHTA and CDR2 as FQGTGA. As to this clonotype: The antigen is unknown.

The sample consisted of CD4+ T cells from PBMCs. The chain has TRBV7-3 and TRBJ1-1; D is perhaps TRBD1 (6 bases). This TCR was sampled from a human donor with Susac syndrome. CDR3 sequence: CASSPYAGENTEAFF. In DNA, the CDR3 is TGTGCCAGCAGCCCCTATGCAGGGGAGAACACTGAAGCTTTCTTT.